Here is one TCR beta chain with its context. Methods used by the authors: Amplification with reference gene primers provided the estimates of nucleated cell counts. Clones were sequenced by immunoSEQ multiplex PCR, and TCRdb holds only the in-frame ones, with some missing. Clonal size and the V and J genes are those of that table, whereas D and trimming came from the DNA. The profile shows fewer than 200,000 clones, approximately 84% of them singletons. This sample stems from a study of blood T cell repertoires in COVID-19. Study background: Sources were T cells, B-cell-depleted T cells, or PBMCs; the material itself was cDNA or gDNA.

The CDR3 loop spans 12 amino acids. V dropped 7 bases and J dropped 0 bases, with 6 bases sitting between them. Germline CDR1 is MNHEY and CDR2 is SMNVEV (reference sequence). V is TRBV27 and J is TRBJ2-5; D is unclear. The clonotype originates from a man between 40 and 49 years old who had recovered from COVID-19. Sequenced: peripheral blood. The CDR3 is CASKDNQETQYF. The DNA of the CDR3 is TGTGCCAGCAAAGACAACCAAGAGACCCAGTACTTC.